This T cell receptor (beta chain) was sequenced during a study of cytomegalovirus exposure and HLA in healthy donors. The PCR made use of 60 Vbeta and 13 Jbeta primers. Assay: immunoSEQ multiplex PCR; the TCRdb copy retains only in-frame clones and omits some. The sample consists of about 200,000 clones, about four fifths of them appearing once. The ends lost 0 bases at V and 8 bases at J; junction bases unmatched: 10. The CDR3 runs 17 residues. CDR1 is LGHNA, CDR2 YSLEER, per germline. The chain has TRBV4-3 and TRBJ2-1; 10 positions agree with TRBD1. Input material: PBMCs. The TCR sequence derives from a girl aged 10-17 years in good health and CMV-seropositive. In DNA, the CDR3 is TGCGCCAGCAGCCAAGATCCCCGGGACAGGGGCAGCGATGAGCAGTTCTTC. Amino acids: CASSQDPRDRGSDEQFF.